What follows describes a single TCR beta chain. With V trimmed by 0 bases and J by 3 bases, 26 bases remained unmatched. This CDR3 spans 22 amino acids. The sample originates from a study of blood T cell repertoires in COVID-19. Study summary: T cells, B-cell-depleted T cells, or PBMCs provided the cDNA or gDNA that served as material.

The protocol was immunoSEQ multiplex PCR, while the TCRdb copy is restricted to in-frame clones and leaves out a portion. The data contain 100,000 to 150,000 clones, 80% of them singletons. The receptor was derived from a human donor in a cohort sampled during active COVID-19. The rearrangement joins TRBV23-1 to TRBJ2-7, with 7 bases that match TRBD2. TRBV23-1 has ORF status, its function being uncertain. The sample taken for sequencing was peripheral blood. The CDR3 DNA sequence: TGCGCCAGCAGTCAATCTAGTGAAAGTCGTCGGCGGGAGCCTGAATGTCTCTACGAGCAGTACTTC. It translates to CASSQSSESRRREPECLYEQYF.